The 10 T cell receptor beta chains presented below share a single source sample, sequenced in a study of control samples from healthy donors and cancer patients. Produced via immunoSEQ multiplex PCR; TCRdb's table is partial and in-frame only. The sample records some 70,000 clones, approximately 83% being singletons. Sequenced material: blood. The receptor set was obtained from a man aged 55 to 70 in good health.

V usage is TRBV7-2 and J usage is TRBJ1-1; 7 bases are shared with TRBD1. The junction had 4 bases not matched to a gene; V was cut back by 6 bases and J by 0 bases. The CDR3 has 14 amino acids. Per the germline V gene, CDR1 is SGHTA and CDR2 is FQGNSA. The CDR3 protein is CASRGGAVNTEAFF. Here the CDR3 DNA reads TGTGCCAGCAGAGGGGGCGCGGTGAACACTGAAGCTTTCTTT.

This chain links TRBV19 with TRBJ1-2; D not certain. The V end was cut by 5 bases, the J end by 6 bases, with 13 bases between. Germline lookup yields CDR1 LNHDA and CDR2 SQIVND (reference sequence). This CDR3 comprises 13 residues. DNA of the CDR3: TGTGCCAGTAGTGACCCTTGGACGGATGGCTACACCTTC. Translating it yields CASSDPWTDGYTF.

The V gene is TRBV27, the J gene TRBJ1-5, with 8 bases aligning to TRBD1. Germline V gene sequence: CDR1 MNHEY, CDR2 SMNVEV (reference sequence). Unmatched junction bases numbered 2, after V lost 5 bases and J lost 2 bases. The CDR3 covers 14 residues. The CDR3 DNA sequence: TGTGCCAGCAGTCCGGACAGGGGCAATCAGCCCCAGCATTTT. It translates to CASSPDRGNQPQHF.

V usage is TRBV4-2 and J usage is TRBJ2-7; TRBD2 matches at 7 bases. Germline trimming cut 1 base from V and 3 bases from J; bases unmatched to any gene: 6. The CDR3 totals 15 residues. Per the germline V gene, CDR1 is LGHNA and CDR2 is YNFKEQ. The CDR3 spells CASSQAQASGYEQYF. DNA of the CDR3: TGTGCCAGCAGCCAAGCCCAAGCTAGCGGCTACGAGCAGTACTTC.

The rearrangement links TRBV7-2 to TRBJ2-7, with 8 bases matching TRBD2. This CDR3 comprises 14 residues. Germline V gene data show CDR1 as SGHTA and CDR2 as FQGNSA. The V segment lost 5 bases and the J segment 3 bases; nucleotides outside the gene matches: 6. The CDR3 sequence is CASSITSGGYEQYF. The DNA for the CDR3 is TGTGCCAGCAGCATCACTAGCGGTGGCTACGAGCAGTACTTC.

The gene calls are TRBV6-5 and TRBJ1-6; TRBD1 aligns across 9 bases. CDR3 length: 13 amino acids. Per the germline V gene, CDR1 is MNHEY and CDR2 is SVGAGI. V dropped 8 bases and J dropped 7; count of bases not matched to a gene: 3. In DNA form, the CDR3 reads TGTGCCAGCGACAGGGGGTACAATTCACCCCTCCACTTT. It encodes CASDRGYNSPLHF.

The table lists this clone with a few counts. This chain links TRBV10-2 with TRBJ2-3; D is uncertain. V dropped 5 bases and J dropped 7 bases, with 7 bases sitting between them. CDR3 length: 11 amino acids. Germline lookup yields CDR1 WSHSY and CDR2 SAAADI. The CDR3 DNA reads TGCGCCAGCAGTCCCCGTTATACGCAGTATTTT. Translating gives CASSPRYTQYF.

This chain uses TRBV6-1 with TRBJ2-1; TRBD2 agrees at 11 bases. The CDR3 sequence is 15 residues long. Germline V gives CDR1 MNHNS, CDR2 SASEGT. V shed 2 bases and J 7 bases; nucleotides not matched to a gene: 4. The CDR3 nucleotides are TGTGCCAGCAGTGAATGGGCTAGCGGGAGGAATGAGCAGTTCTTC. It codes for CASSEWASGRNEQFF.

The chain couples TRBV2 to TRBJ1-2, with a weak D call TRBD1 (5 bases). From germline, CDR1 is SNHLY and CDR2 FYNNEI. CDR3 length: 14 amino acids. V lost 2 bases and J 6 bases, leaving 13 bases between the germline ends. This chain's CDR3 is CASSEQGVRNGYTF. DNA of the CDR3: TGTGCCAGCAGTGAACAGGGAGTGCGGAATGGCTACACCTTC.

The J gene is TRBJ2-2, the V gene TRBV12-5; D perhaps matches TRBD1 (6 bases). Trimming removed 1 base from V and 7 bases from J, with 7 bases in between. The germline V gene encodes CDR1 LGHNT and CDR2 FRNRAP. The CDR3 totals 13 residues. The CDR3 loop is CASGLDRVGELFF. The CDR3 DNA is TGTGCTAGTGGTTTGGACAGGGTCGGGGAGCTGTTTTTT. The variable domain in full, with the rest retrieved from reference TRBV12-5 and TRBJ2-2, is DARVTQTPRHKVTEMGQEVTMRCQPILGHNTVFWYRQTMMQGLELLAYFRNRAPLDDSGMPKDRFSAEMPDATLATLKIQPSEPRDSAVYFCASGLDRVGELFFGEGSRLTVL.